The 21 T cell receptor beta chains below were found in one sample sequenced in a study of T cells in Graves' hyperthyroidism and ophthalmopathy. TCR beta CDR3 regions were amplified from RNA. An initial round of RT-PCR targeting the TCR CDR3 relied on the HTBI primer set. MiXCR, run by TCRdb on the multiplex PCR reads, gives a single entry per CDR3 protein. The top ten hold roughly a tenth of the sample, which has some 50,000 distinct CDR3 sequences, roughly 50% seen once. The source material was blood. Every receptor here comes from a woman aged 50 to 60 with Graves' ophthalmopathy.

Ten or more counts support this clonotype. The chain recombines TRBV19 with TRBJ1-1; no clear D. Trimming removed 2 bases at V and 0 bases at J, with 4 bases between. Germline CDR1 is LNHDA and CDR2 is SQIVND (reference sequence). The CDR3 is 13 amino acids. CDR3 DNA sequence: TGTGCCAGTAGTATAAGTATGAACACTGAAGCTTTCTTT. As protein: CASSISMNTEAFF.

This chain links TRBV6-5 with TRBJ1-5; 9 nucleotides agree with TRBD1. The DNA end favors TRBJ2-5, so the J call may be wrong. Per germline, CDR1 MNHEY and CDR2 SVGAGI. CDR3 size: 14 residues. The CDR3 DNA sequence: TGTGCCAGCTGGGGACAGGGAAGCAATCAGCCCCAGTACTTC. Encoded protein: CASWGQGSNQPQYF.

This chain uses TRBV2 with TRBJ1-2, with TRBD1 matching over 8 bases. V lost 0 bases to trimming and J lost 8 bases; unmatched junction nucleotides: 5. The CDR3 is 14 amino acids. The V gene's germline CDR1 is SNHLY and CDR2 FYNNEI. In nucleotides, the CDR3 is TGTGCCAGCAGTGAAGCCCTCCGGACAGGGGGCTACACCTTC. This gives the protein CASSEALRTGGYTF.

This clonotype was detected only a few times. The V and J genes are TRBV2 and TRBJ1-1; D may be TRBD1 (6 bases). The CDR3 loop spans 15 amino acids. V lost 5 bases and J 0 bases, leaving 13 bases between the germline ends. Germline V lookup: CDR1 SNHLY, CDR2 FYNNEI. Here the CDR3 DNA reads TGTGCCAGCAGTCCCGGAACAGGGCTGAACACTGAAGCTTTCTTT. This codes for CASSPGTGLNTEAFF.

The V call is TRBV7-3, the J call TRBJ2-5; D is ambiguous. Germline CDR1 reads SGHTA; CDR2 reads FQGTGA. This CDR3 contains 13 residues. V gave up 2 bases and J gave up 4 bases, with 8 bases separating them. The CDR3 here is CASSLACGETQYF. In DNA, the CDR3 is TGTGCCAGCAGCTTAGCGTGCGGAGAGACCCAGTACTTC. Supplemented by reference TRBV7-3 and TRBJ2-5, the full variable domain reads GAGVSQTPSNKVTEKGKYVELRCDPISGHTALYWYRQSLGQGPEFLIYFQGTGAADDSGLPNDRFFAVRPEGSVSTLKIQRTERGDSAVYLCASSLACGETQYFGPGTRLLVL.

This clonotype was seen at least ten times. This sequence may be a read error, since a much larger clone differs from it by one base. The chain has TRBV14 and TRBJ2-1; D gene uncertain. The germline CDR1 and CDR2 sequences are SGHDN and FVKESK. This CDR3 is built from 15 residues. The CDR3 nucleotides are TGTGCCAGCAGCCGGGGTTATCGTAGTGACAATGGGCAGTTCTTC. This sequence encodes CASSRGYRSDNGQFF.

This clonotype was seen only once. For the CDR3, the DNA is TGCGCCAGCAGCCAACATGGCGAGACCCAGCATTTT. Residues: CASSQHGETQHF. The chain couples TRBV4-1 to TRBJ1-5; D unclear. The ends were cut back, 2 bases at V and 11 bases at J, with 10 bases in the middle. Per the germline V gene, CDR1 is MGHRA and CDR2 is YSYEKL. The CDR3 is 12 residues long.

V gene TRBV25-1 combines with J gene TRBJ2-5; TRBD2 is a possible D gene (7 bases). CDR1 and CDR2 (germline): MGHDK, SYGVNS. The CDR3 is 15 residues long. The V and J ends lost 5 bases and 4 bases respectively, with 17 bases between them. This CDR3 is CASSYRGGQGETQYF. The CDR3 DNA reads as TGTGCCAGCAGTTATAGGGGGGGCCAGGGAGAGACCCAGTACTTC.

This clonotype appeared many times. This chain connects TRBV11-2 to TRBJ1-6; D not certain. This CDR3 spans 14 amino acids. Germline CDR1 reads SGHAT; CDR2 reads FQNNGV. V was trimmed by 2 bases and J by 4 bases, leaving 6 bases between them. CDR3 nucleotides: TGTGCCAGCAGCTTAAGCCAATATAATTCACCCCTCCACTTT. Translation gives CASSLSQYNSPLHF.

The sample holds many counts of this clonotype. The V call is TRBV5-8, the J call TRBJ2-1, with D unclear. With 0 bases removed from V and 5 bases from J, the gap between germline ends came to 9 bases. From germline, CDR1 is SGHTS and CDR2 YDEGEE. CDR3 size: 14 residues. Written as DNA, the CDR3 is TGTGCCAGCAGCTTGGAACAGCACAACAATGAGCAGTTCTTC. Protein sequence: CASSLEQHNNEQFF.

By its share, this clonotype is medium-sized. The chain recombines TRBV10-3 with TRBJ2-7, with 7 bases matching TRBD1. The CDR3 contains 13 residues. V was pared by 4 bases and J by 2 bases, with 2 bases of the junction left unmatched. The germline gives CDR1 ENHRY, CDR2 SYGVKD. CDR3 region: CAISGDRAYEQYF. CDR3 nucleotide sequence: TGTGCCATCAGTGGGGACAGAGCCTACGAGCAGTACTTC.

Concerning this clonotype: Being one base from a much bigger clone, this may be a read error. This CDR3 fails to terminate in the conserved phenylalanine or tryptophan, so it likely reflects a read error. The chain couples TRBV5-6 to TRBJ2-4; D is possibly TRBD2 (6 bases). The CDR3 length is 14 residues. V was trimmed by 3 bases and J by 4 bases, leaving 11 bases between them. CDR1 and CDR2 (germline): SGHDT, YYEEEE. CDR3 amino acids: CASSWGGGKNIQYL. For the CDR3, the DNA is TGTGCCAGCAGCTGGGGTGGGGGGAAAAACATTCAGTACCTC.

The J gene is TRBJ2-2, the V gene TRBV7-6; TRBD2 matches 13 bases. The CDR3 is 17 amino acids. Unmatched junction bases numbered 9, after V lost 5 bases and J lost 6 bases. Looked up from germline, CDR1 is SGHVS and CDR2 is FNYEAQ. CDR3 in DNA: TGTGCCAGCAGCAGTCGACTAGCGGGAGGAGGGGCCGGGGAGCTGTTTTTT. Its protein product is CASSSRLAGGGAGELFF.

The rearrangement links TRBV19 to TRBJ2-2; 8 bases map to TRBD1. This CDR3 spans 18 amino acids. Germline V lookup: CDR1 LNHDA, CDR2 SQIVND (reference sequence). Germline trimming cut 5 bases from V and 4 bases from J; bases unmatched to any gene: 15. The CDR3 protein is CASSPPGAGGVVTGELFF. In DNA, the CDR3 is TGTGCCAGTAGTCCCCCGGGGGCAGGGGGCGTTGTCACCGGGGAGCTGTTTTTT.

This clonotype was detected many times. The chain is built from TRBV5-4 and TRBJ2-7, with D maybe TRBD2 (5 bases). V lost 4 bases to trimming and J lost 1 base, with 15 bases between them. Germline-derived CDR1 and CDR2 are SGHNT and YYREEE (reference sequence). The CDR3 runs to 15 residues. The CDR3 loop reads CASSEGHGLSYEQYF. In DNA form, the CDR3 reads TGTGCCAGCAGCGAGGGCCACGGGCTATCCTACGAGCAGTACTTC. The whole variable domain, filled in from reference TRBV5-4 and TRBJ2-7, reads ETGVTQSPTHLIKTRGQQVTLRCSSQSGHNTVSWYQQALGQGPQFIFQYYREEENGRGNFPPRFSGLQFPNYSSELNVNALELDDSALYLCASSEGHGLSYEQYFGPGTRLTVT.

This clonotype occurred many times. The chain links TRBV20-1 to TRBJ2-7; possibly TRBD2 for D (5 bases). Trimming took off 5 bases at V and 4 bases at J, with 24 bases between the two ends. Germline V gene data show CDR1 as DFQATT and CDR2 as SNEGSKA (reference sequence). The CDR3 spans 16 residues. The CDR3 nucleotides are TGCAGTGCTTCGGACTGGACGGCAAATCCGGGGTACGAGCAGTACTTC. Translating it yields CSASDWTANPGYEQYF.

Comments on this clonotype: One base away lies a much larger clone, so this may be a sequencing read error. The chain combines TRBV28 with TRBJ2-7, with TRBD1 identical over 8 bases. The CDR3 covers 14 residues. Germline V CDR1 and CDR2: MDHEN, SYDVKM. The CDR3 protein is CASTVDRVSYEQHF. The DNA of the CDR3 is TGTGCCAGCACCGTGGACAGGGTTTCCTACGAGCAGCACTTC.

Worth noting for this clonotype: Since no conserved phenylalanine or tryptophan closes the CDR3, a read error is the likely cause. The rearrangement joins TRBV7-9 to TRBJ2-5, with TRBD1 matching over 9 bases. CDR3 size: 16 residues. CDR1 and CDR2 from the germline V gene are SEHNR and FQNEAQ (reference sequence). Here the CDR3 DNA reads TGTACCAGCAGCTTCTGGCGGACAGGGGCCCCCGAGACCCAGTACCTC. This gives the protein CTSSFWRTGAPETQYL.

On this clonotype itself: Likely a read error: the CDR3 ends without its conserved phenylalanine or tryptophan. The chain combines TRBV5-1 with TRBJ1-5; TRBD1 might be the D (5 bases). Germline CDR1 reads SGHRS; CDR2 reads YFSETQ. The CDR3 is made up of 14 amino acids. DNA for the CDR3: TGCGCCAGCAGCTTGTCGGGACCGGATCAGTCCCAGCATTCT. Its translation: CASSLSGPDQSQHS.

This clonotype was found many times. The chain carries TRBV18 and TRBJ1-6; perhaps TRBD1 as D (6 bases). The germline CDR1 and CDR2 sequences are KGHSH and LQKENI. The V end lost 3 bases, the J end lost 7 bases, and 16 bases lay between the germline ends. This CDR3 spans 16 amino acids. The CDR3 region has the DNA TGTGCCAGCTCACCGTACCGGGACACGACCAATTCACCCCTCCACTTT. Protein: CASSPYRDTTNSPLHF.

Many counts were recorded for this clonotype. The chain carries TRBV7-9 and TRBJ2-5; the D gene is possibly TRBD1 (5 bases). Germline-derived CDR1 and CDR2 are SEHNR and FQNEAQ (reference sequence). Trimming pared 5 bases from V and 7 bases from J, leaving 17 bases between. The CDR3 has 14 residues. The CDR3 nucleotides read TGTGCCAGCAGCCCAGGGCCCACCCCCGGGACCCAGTACTTC. It yields the protein CASSPGPTPGTQYF.